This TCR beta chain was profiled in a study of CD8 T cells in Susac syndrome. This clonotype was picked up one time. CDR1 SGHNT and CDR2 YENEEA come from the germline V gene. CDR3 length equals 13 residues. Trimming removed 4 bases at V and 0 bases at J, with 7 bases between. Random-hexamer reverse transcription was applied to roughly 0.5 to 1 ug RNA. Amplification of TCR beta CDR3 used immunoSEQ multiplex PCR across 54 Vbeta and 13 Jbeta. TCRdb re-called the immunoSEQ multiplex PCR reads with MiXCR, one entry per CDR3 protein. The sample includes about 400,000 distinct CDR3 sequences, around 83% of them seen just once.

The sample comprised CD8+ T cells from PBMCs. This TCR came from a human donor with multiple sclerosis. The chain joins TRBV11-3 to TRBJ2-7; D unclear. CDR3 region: CASSSHHSYEQYF. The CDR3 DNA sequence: TGTGCCAGCAGCTCCCACCACTCCTACGAGCAGTACTTC.